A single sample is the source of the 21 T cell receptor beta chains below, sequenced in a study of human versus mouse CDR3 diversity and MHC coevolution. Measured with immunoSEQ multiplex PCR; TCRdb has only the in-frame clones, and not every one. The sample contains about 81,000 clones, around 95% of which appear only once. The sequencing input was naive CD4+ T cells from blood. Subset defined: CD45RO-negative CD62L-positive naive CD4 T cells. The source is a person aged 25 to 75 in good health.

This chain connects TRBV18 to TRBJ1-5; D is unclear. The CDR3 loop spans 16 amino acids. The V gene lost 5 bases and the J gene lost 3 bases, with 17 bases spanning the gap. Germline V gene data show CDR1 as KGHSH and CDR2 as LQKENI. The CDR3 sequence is CASSTTPMRNNQPQHF. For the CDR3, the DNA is TGTGCCAGCTCAACCACTCCAATGAGGAACAATCAGCCCCAGCATTTT.

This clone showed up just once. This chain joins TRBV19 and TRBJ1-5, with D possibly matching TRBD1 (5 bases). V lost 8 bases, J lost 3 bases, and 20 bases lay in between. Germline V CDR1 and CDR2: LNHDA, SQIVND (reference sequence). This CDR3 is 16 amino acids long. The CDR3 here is CASRPRGRETNQPQHF. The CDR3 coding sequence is TGTGCCAGTCGGCCCCGGGGGAGGGAAACCAATCAGCCCCAGCATTTT.

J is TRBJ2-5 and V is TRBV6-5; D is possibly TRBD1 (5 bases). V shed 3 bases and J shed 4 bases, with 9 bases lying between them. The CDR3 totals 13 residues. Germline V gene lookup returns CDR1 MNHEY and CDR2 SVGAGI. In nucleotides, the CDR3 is TGTGCCAGCAGTTATAGGGGTATAGAGACCCAGTACTTC. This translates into CASSYRGIETQYF.

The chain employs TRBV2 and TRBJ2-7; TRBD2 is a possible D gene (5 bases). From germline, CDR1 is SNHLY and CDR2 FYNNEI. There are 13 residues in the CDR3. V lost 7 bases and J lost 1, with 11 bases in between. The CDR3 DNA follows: TGTGCCAGCACCCCACGAGGGTCCTACGAGCAGTACTTC. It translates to CASTPRGSYEQYF.

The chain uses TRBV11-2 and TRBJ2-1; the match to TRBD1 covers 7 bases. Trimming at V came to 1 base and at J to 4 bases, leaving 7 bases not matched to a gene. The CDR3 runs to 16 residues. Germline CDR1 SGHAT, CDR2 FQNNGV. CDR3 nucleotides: TGTGCCAGCAGCTTAGGTGGTGGGACAGTATACAATGAGCAGTTCTTC. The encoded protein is CASSLGGGTVYNEQFF.

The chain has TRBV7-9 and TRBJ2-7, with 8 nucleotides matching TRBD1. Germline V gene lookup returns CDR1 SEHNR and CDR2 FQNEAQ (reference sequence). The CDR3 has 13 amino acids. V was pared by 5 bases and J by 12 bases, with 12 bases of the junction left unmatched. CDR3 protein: CASSLERRTGPYF. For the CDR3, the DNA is TGTGCCAGCAGCCTCGAGCGACGGACAGGGCCGTACTTC. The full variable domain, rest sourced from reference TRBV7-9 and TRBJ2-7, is DTGVSQNPRHKITKRGQNVTFRCDPISEHNRLYWYRQTLGQGPEFLTYFQNEAQLEKSRLLSDRFSAERPKGSFSTLEIQRTEQGDSAMYLCASSLERRTGPYFGPGTRLTVT.

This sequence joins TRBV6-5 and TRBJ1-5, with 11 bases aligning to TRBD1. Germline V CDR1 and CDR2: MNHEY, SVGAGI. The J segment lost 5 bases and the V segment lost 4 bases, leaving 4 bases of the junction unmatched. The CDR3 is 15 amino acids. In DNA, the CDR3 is TGTGCCAGCAGTTGGACAGGGGGCTTGGATCAGCCCCAGCATTTT. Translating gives CASSWTGGLDQPQHF.

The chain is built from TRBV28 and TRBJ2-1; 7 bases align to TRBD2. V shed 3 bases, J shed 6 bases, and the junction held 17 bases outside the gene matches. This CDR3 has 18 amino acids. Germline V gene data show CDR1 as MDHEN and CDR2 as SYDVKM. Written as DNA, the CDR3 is TGTGCCAGCAGTTTGGGGCGTTTTGTGGGAGGGAGGGGCAATGAGCAGTTCTTC. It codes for CASSLGRFVGGRGNEQFF.

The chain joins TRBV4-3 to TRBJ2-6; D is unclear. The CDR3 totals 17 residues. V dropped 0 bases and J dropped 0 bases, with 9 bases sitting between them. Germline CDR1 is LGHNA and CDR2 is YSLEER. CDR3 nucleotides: TGCGCCAGCAGCCAAGACCGTGCAGGCTCTGGGGCCAACGTCCTGACTTTC. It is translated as CASSQDRAGSGANVLTF.

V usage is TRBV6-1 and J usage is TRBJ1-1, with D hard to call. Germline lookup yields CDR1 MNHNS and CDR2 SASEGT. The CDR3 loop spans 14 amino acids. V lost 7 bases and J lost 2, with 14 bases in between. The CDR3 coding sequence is TGTGCCAGCATGGGCGTCGCGGGAAACACTGAAGCTTTCTTT. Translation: CASMGVAGNTEAFF.

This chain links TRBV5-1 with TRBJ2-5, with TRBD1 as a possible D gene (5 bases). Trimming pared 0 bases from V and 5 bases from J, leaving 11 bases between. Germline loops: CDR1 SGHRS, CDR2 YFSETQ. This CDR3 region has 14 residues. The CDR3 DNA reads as TGCGCCAGCAGCTTGGCTGCAGGGCAGGAGACCCAGTACTTC. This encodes CASSLAAGQETQYF.

CDR3 region: CASSVTPGQGADEQFF. The CDR3 DNA reads as TGTGCCAGCAGCGTCACTCCGGGACAGGGGGCGGATGAGCAGTTCTTC. The J gene is TRBJ2-1, the V gene TRBV9; TRBD1 agrees at 12 bases. The junction had 8 bases not matched to a gene; V was cut back by 2 bases and J by 8 bases. Germline assignment: CDR1 SGDLS and CDR2 YYNGEE. This CDR3 has 16 amino acids.

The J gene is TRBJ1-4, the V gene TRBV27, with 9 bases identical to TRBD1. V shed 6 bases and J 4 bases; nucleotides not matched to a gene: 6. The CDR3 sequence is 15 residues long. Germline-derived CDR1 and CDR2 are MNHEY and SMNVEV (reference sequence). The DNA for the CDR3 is TGTGCCAGCAGCCTCGACAGGGGGAATAATGAAAAACTGTTTTTT. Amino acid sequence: CASSLDRGNNEKLFF.

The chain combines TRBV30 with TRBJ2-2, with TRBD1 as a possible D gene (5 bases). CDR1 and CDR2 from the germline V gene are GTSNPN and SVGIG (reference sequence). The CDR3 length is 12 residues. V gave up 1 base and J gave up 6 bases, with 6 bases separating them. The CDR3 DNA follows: TGTGCCTGGAGTGCAGGGCCCGGGGAGCTGTTTTTT. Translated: CAWSAGPGELFF.

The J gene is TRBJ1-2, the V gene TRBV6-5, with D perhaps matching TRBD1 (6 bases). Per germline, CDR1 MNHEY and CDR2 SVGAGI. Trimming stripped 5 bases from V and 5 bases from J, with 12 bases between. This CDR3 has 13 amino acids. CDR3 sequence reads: CASSKQGFYGYTF. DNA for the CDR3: TGTGCCAGCAGTAAACAGGGTTTTTATGGCTACACCTTC.

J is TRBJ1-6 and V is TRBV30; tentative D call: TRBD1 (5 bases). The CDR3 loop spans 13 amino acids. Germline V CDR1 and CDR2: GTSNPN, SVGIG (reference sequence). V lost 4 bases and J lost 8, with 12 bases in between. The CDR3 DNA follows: TGTGCCTGGACAGGCGGGGCGGATTCACCCCTCCACTTT. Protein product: CAWTGGADSPLHF.

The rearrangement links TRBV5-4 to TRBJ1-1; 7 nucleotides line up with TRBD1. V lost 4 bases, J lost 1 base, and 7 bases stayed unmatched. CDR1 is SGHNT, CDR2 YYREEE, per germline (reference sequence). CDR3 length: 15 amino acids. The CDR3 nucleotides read TGTGCCAGCAGCACACCCCCAGGGGGGAACACTGAAGCTTTCTTT. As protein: CASSTPPGGNTEAFF.

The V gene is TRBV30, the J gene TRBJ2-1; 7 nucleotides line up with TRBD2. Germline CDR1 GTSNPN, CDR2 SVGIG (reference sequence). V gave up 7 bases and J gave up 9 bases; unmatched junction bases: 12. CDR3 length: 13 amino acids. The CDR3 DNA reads TGTGCCTCCCTGGGGGGGAGAGAAGGTGAGCAGTTCTTC. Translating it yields CASLGGREGEQFF.

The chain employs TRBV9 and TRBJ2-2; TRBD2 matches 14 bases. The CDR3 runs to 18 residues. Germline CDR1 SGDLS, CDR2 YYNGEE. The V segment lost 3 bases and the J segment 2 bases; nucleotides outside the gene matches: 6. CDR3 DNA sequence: TGTGCCAGCAGCGGCGGACTAGCGGGGGGACTAAACACCGGGGAGCTGTTTTTT. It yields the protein CASSGGLAGGLNTGELFF.

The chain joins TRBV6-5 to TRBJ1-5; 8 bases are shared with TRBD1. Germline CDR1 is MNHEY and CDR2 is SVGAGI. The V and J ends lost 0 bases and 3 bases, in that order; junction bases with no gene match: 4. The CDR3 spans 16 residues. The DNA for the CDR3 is TGTGCCAGCAGTTACTCTACAGGGGGTACCAATCAGCCCCAGCATTTT. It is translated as CASSYSTGGTNQPQHF.

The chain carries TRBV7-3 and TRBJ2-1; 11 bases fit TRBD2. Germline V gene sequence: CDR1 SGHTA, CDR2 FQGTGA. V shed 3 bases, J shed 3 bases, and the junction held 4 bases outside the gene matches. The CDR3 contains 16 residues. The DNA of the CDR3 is TGTGCCAGCAGCTTGGTCGGGACTAGCGGCTACAATGAGCAGTTCTTC. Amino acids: CASSLVGTSGYNEQFF.